This T cell receptor beta chain appears in the sequencing data of a study of graft-versus-host responses after intestinal transplantation. Across the study: Uniformly, recipients were administered anti-thymocyte globulin induction with subsequent tacrolimus and steroids for approximately 3 years. Study conclusions and caveats: There was an association between peak levels of circulating GvH clones and early post-transplant HvG declines.

The protocol was immunoSEQ multiplex PCR, while the TCRdb copy is restricted to in-frame clones and leaves out a portion. The table lists around 25,000 clones, over 80% of them singletons, with 0.7% in the top ten. Trimming took off 3 bases at V and 4 bases at J, with 9 bases between the two ends. CDR3 length: 13 residues. Germline CDR1 SGHNT, CDR2 YYREEE (reference sequence). A word on this clone: Its antigen is not identified.

The source of this sequence is a human donor who received an intestinal transplant. This sample comprised unstimulated CD4+ T cells sorted from spleen or lymph node cells, obtained before intestinal transplant. V and J are TRBV5-4 and TRBJ2-3; D perhaps matches TRBD2 (5 bases). CDR3 in DNA: TGTGCCAGCAGCTCGCGGGCGGCAGATACGCAGTATTTT. Its protein is CASSSRAADTQYF.